This T cell receptor beta chain comes out of a study of cytomegalovirus exposure and HLA in healthy donors. The primer mix had 60 Vbeta and 13 Jbeta primers. Some clones are missing from TCRdb's copy, which holds only in-frame ones; the method was immunoSEQ multiplex PCR. The table has 150,000 to 200,000 clones, 60% to 80% seen once; the top ten hold about 4%. V was pared by 6 bases and J by 0 bases, with 8 bases of the junction left unmatched. The germline V gene has CDR1 SNHLY and CDR2 FYNNEI. The CDR3 runs to 16 residues. Note on this clone: What it recognizes is unknown.

Study-wide points: In vitro testing confirmed a few CMV-associated chains as specific for CMV antigens.

This TCR came from a man aged 30 to 45 in good health and CMV-seropositive. The V call is TRBV2, the J call TRBJ2-1, with 7 bases lining up with TRBD2. Material for sequencing was PBMCs. The CDR3 loop reads CASRVGSSGSYNEQFF. DNA for the CDR3: TGTGCCAGCAGAGTCGGGTCTAGCGGCTCCTACAATGAGCAGTTCTTC.